A single sample gave rise to the 26 T cell receptor beta chains below, sequenced in a study of CD8+ T cells in alopecia areata. The treatment here: oral pan-JAK inhibitor, 5-10 mg twice daily. Extracted RNA was reverse transcribed into cDNA, the sequencing template. Assay: immunoSEQ multiplex PCR; the TCRdb copy retains only in-frame clones and omits some. Here the sample spans some 88,000 clones, roughly 40% being singletons. Source: CD8+ T cells sorted from blood, taken at week 24, from a patient treated with tofacitinib. These receptors all stem from a human donor with alopecia areata.

This clone was observed a handful of times. It may be a read error: a sequence one base away is much more abundant. V and J are TRBV2 and TRBJ2-1; maybe TRBD2 (5 bases). The CDR3 covers 13 residues. The germline CDR1 and CDR2 sequences are SNHLY and FYNNEI. CDR3 residues: CASSQEGSNEQFF. The CDR3 coding sequence is TGCGCCAGCAGCCAAGAGGGTTCCAATGAGCAGTTCTTC.

This chain joins TRBV7-9 and TRBJ2-1; 9 bases agree with TRBD1. The CDR3 sequence is 16 residues long. In germline, CDR1 is SEHNR, CDR2 FQNEAQ (reference sequence). With 5 bases clipped from V and 2 bases from J, the junction kept 7 bases outside the gene matches. The chain's CDR3 is CASSPSDRGPYNEQFF. CDR3 nucleotides: TGTGCCAGCAGCCCCTCGGACAGGGGCCCCTACAATGAGCAGTTCTTC.

This clone was picked up a small number of times. The chain couples TRBV4-1 to TRBJ1-2, with 10 bases lining up with TRBD1. The CDR3 has 17 residues. V dropped 0 bases and J dropped 6; count of bases not matched to a gene: 10. Germline CDR1 and CDR2: MGHRA and YSYEKL. CDR3: CASSQDRGDRGSDGYTF. The CDR3, as DNA: TGCGCCAGCAGCCAAGATCGAGGGGACAGGGGTAGTGATGGCTACACCTTC.

CDR3 protein: CASSPPIRGYGSSYEQYF. Here the CDR3 DNA reads TGTGCCAGCTCACCACCGATCCGGGGCTATGGCAGCTCCTACGAGCAGTACTTC. This rearrangement joins TRBV18 to TRBJ2-7; possibly TRBD1 or TRBD2 for D (5 bases each). The germline gives CDR1 KGHSH, CDR2 LQKENI. The V end was cut by 0 bases, the J end by 0 bases, with 18 bases between. The CDR3 consists of 18 residues. Full variable domain (missing parts from reference TRBV18 and TRBJ2-7): NAGVMQNPRHLVRRRGQEARLRCSPMKGHSHVYWYRQLPEEGLKFMVYLQKENIIDESGMPKERFSAEFPKEGPSILRIQQVVRGDSAAYFCASSPPIRGYGSSYEQYFGPGTRLTVT.

This chain connects TRBV4-1 to TRBJ2-4; D possibly corresponds to TRBD2 (5 bases). In germline, CDR1 is MGHRA, CDR2 YSYEKL. Trimming took 3 bases from V and 9 from J, leaving 12 bases between them. The CDR3 contains 13 residues. The CDR3: CASSHPGESIQYF. The CDR3 DNA follows: TGCGCCAGCAGCCACCCCGGGGAAAGCATTCAGTACTTC.

The V and J genes are TRBV6-5 and TRBJ1-1; D ambiguous. The CDR3 length is 14 residues. CDR1 MNHEY and CDR2 SVGAGI come from the germline V gene. Trimming took 7 bases from V and 1 from J, leaving 13 bases between them. The CDR3 DNA reads as TGTGCCAGCATAGCCACCAGTAGGAACACTGAAGCTTTCTTT. It translates to CASIATSRNTEAFF.

The chain combines TRBV9 with TRBJ2-3; 10 nucleotides align to TRBD2. J lost 4 bases, V lost 1 base, and 6 bases had no gene match. The CDR3 length is 16 residues. From germline, CDR1 is SGDLS and CDR2 YYNGEE. The CDR3 bases are TGTGCCAGCAGCGTATACGGTCTAGCGGGAGCAGATACGCAGTATTTT. Amino acids: CASSVYGLAGADTQYF. Combining the CDR3 with reference TRBV9 and TRBJ2-3 gives the whole variable domain DSGVTQTPKHLITATGQRVTLRCSPRSGDLSVYWYQQSLDQGLQFLIQYYNGEERAKGNILERFSAQQFPDLHSELNLSSLELGDSALYFCASSVYGLAGADTQYFGPGTRLTVL.

The chain employs TRBV6-6 and TRBJ1-2; 7 nucleotides line up with TRBD1. Germline V gene sequence: CDR1 MNHNY, CDR2 SVGAGI (reference sequence). Trimming at V came to 5 bases and at J to 2 bases, leaving 2 bases not matched to a gene. This CDR3 comprises 13 residues. CDR3 coding DNA: TGTGCCAGCAGTCAGGGACAGAACTATGGCTACACCTTC. It translates to CASSQGQNYGYTF.

The chain combines TRBV4-1 with TRBJ2-5; D possibly corresponds to TRBD1 (6 bases). Per germline, CDR1 MGHRA and CDR2 YSYEKL. The CDR3 contains 16 residues. Trimming removed 1 base at V and 2 bases at J, with 14 bases between. In nucleotides, the CDR3 is TGCGCCAGCAGCCAAGCTTTCAGGACAGAACAAGAGACCCAGTACTTC. As protein: CASSQAFRTEQETQYF.

This clone was counted a few times. V usage is TRBV6-5 and J usage is TRBJ2-1; 8 nucleotides align to TRBD2. J gave up 4 bases and V 6 bases, and 8 bases lay outside the gene matches. Germline V gene data show CDR1 as MNHEY and CDR2 as SVGAGI. The CDR3 is made up of 15 amino acids. The CDR3 coding sequence is TGTGCCAGCAGCCCAGGGACTAGAGTATACAATGAGCAGTTCTTC. It is translated as CASSPGTRVYNEQFF.

V and J are TRBV11-2 and TRBJ1-1, with no clear D. Germline V gives CDR1 SGHAT, CDR2 FQNNGV. This CDR3 has 14 amino acids. V lost 5 bases and J lost 0, with 10 bases in between. In nucleotides, the CDR3 is TGTGCCAGCAGCACTTACGACGTGAACACTGAAGCTTTCTTT. This sequence encodes CASSTYDVNTEAFF.

Only a few counts were recorded for this clone. This rearrangement joins TRBV6-1 to TRBJ2-1; TRBD2 matches at 14 bases. The germline gives CDR1 MNHNS, CDR2 SASEGT. The CDR3 covers 13 residues. J lost 10 bases, V lost 6 bases, and 2 bases had no gene match. DNA of the CDR3: TGTGCCAGCAGCGGGACTAGCGGGGGCGAGCAGTTCTTC. As protein: CASSGTSGGEQFF.

The chain has TRBV27 and TRBJ2-1; TRBD2 is a possible D gene (6 bases). V was pared by 3 bases and J by 10 bases, with 10 bases between. Germline CDR1 MNHEY, CDR2 SMNVEV (reference sequence). The length of the CDR3 is 12 residues. As DNA, the CDR3 is TGTGCCAGCAGTTTCGGGGGACGAGAGCAGTTCTTC. This translates into CASSFGGREQFF.

This clone was counted only a few times. The chain recombines TRBV30 with TRBJ2-2; maybe TRBD1 (6 bases). The germline V and J ends were trimmed by 7 bases and 0 bases, with 9 bases remaining between them. The CDR3 has 13 amino acids. CDR1 and CDR2 (germline): GTSNPN, SVGIG (reference sequence). The CDR3 DNA follows: TGTGCCTCCGGACAGCCGAACACCGGGGAGCTGTTTTTT. Its translation: CASGQPNTGELFF.

A few counts support this clone. The chain uses TRBV7-2 and TRBJ2-3; D not resolved. This CDR3 is built from 14 residues. Per the germline V gene, CDR1 is SGHTA and CDR2 is FQGNSA. Trimming pared 5 bases from V and 1 base from J, leaving 10 bases between. CDR3 region: CASSPVGGTDTQYF. The CDR3 DNA follows: TGTGCCAGCAGCCCGGTAGGCGGCACAGATACGCAGTATTTT.

The V call is TRBV30, the J call TRBJ1-3, with TRBD1 as a possible D gene (5 bases). V was trimmed by 5 bases and J by 0 bases, leaving 11 bases between them. The CDR3 has 14 amino acids. Germline CDR1 is GTSNPN and CDR2 is SVGIG (reference sequence). CDR3 nucleotide sequence: TGTGCCTGGGACGGCGGGGGCTCTGGAAACACCATATATTTT. It translates to CAWDGGGSGNTIYF.

The chain uses TRBV13 and TRBJ1-1, with unresolved D. V was cut by 0 bases and J by 4 bases, with 12 bases left in between. The CDR3 is 15 amino acids. Germline CDR1 and CDR2: PRHDT and FYEKMQ (reference sequence). The chain's CDR3 is CASSLGLGPGTEAFF. CDR3 in DNA: TGTGCCAGCAGCTTAGGCCTGGGTCCGGGCACTGAAGCTTTCTTT.

The genes are TRBV27 and TRBJ2-6, with D perhaps TRBD2 (5 bases). Trimming stripped 6 bases from V and 4 bases from J, with 19 bases between. This CDR3 is built from 17 residues. Per the germline V gene, CDR1 is MNHEY and CDR2 is SMNVEV (reference sequence). CDR3 residues: CASSPGLPLAGANVLTF. The CDR3 DNA reads TGTGCCAGCAGCCCTGGACTCCCCCTCGCGGGGGCCAACGTCCTGACTTTC.

The chain joins TRBV18 to TRBJ2-7; D gene unclear. V was cut by 7 bases and J by 0 bases, with 10 bases left in between. Germline V gene lookup returns CDR1 KGHSH and CDR2 LQKENI. The CDR3 has 13 amino acids. CDR3 loop: CASYGGSSYEQYF. The CDR3 coding sequence is TGTGCCAGCTACGGCGGTTCCTCCTACGAGCAGTACTTC.

The chain couples TRBV28 to TRBJ2-1, with TRBD2 identical over 8 bases. The ends lost 6 bases at V and 6 bases at J; junction bases unmatched: 7. The CDR3 extends over 14 amino acids. The germline V gene encodes CDR1 MDHEN and CDR2 SYDVKM. The DNA for the CDR3 is TGTGCCAGCAGCCATACTAGCGGCCTCAATGAGCAGTTCTTC. Translated: CASSHTSGLNEQFF.

This chain connects TRBV30 to TRBJ1-1; D ambiguous. In germline, CDR1 is GTSNPN, CDR2 SVGIG (reference sequence). V dropped 0 bases and J dropped 5 bases, with 13 bases sitting between them. The CDR3 covers 14 residues. The CDR3, as DNA: TGTGCCTGGAGTGTAGGTTCGGGAAGAACTGAAGCTTTCTTT. Amino acids: CAWSVGSGRTEAFF.

The chain is built from TRBV4-1 and TRBJ2-5, with TRBD1 identical over 9 bases. Per germline, CDR1 MGHRA and CDR2 YSYEKL. J lost 5 bases, V lost 2 bases, and 9 bases had no gene match. This CDR3 spans 16 amino acids. The CDR3 spells CASSQKPTGGEETQYF. The CDR3 coding sequence is TGCGCCAGCAGCCAAAAACCGACAGGGGGGGAGGAGACCCAGTACTTC.

There are a few counts of this clone. The rearrangement uses TRBV28 and TRBJ2-3, with D unclear. The CDR3 has 13 amino acids. Trimming removed 3 bases from V and 3 bases from J, with 7 bases in between. CDR1 is MDHEN, CDR2 SYDVKM, per germline. CDR3 bases: TGTGCCAGCAGTTTCGTAGGGACAGATACGCAGTATTTT. The encoded protein is CASSFVGTDTQYF.

The chain is built from TRBV19 and TRBJ1-2; D not certain. This CDR3 is built from 13 residues. V lost 2 bases to trimming and J lost 4 bases, with 8 bases between them. Germline-derived CDR1 and CDR2 are LNHDA and SQIVND (reference sequence). This CDR3 reads CASSIPETYGYTF. The CDR3 nucleotides read TGTGCCAGTAGTATACCAGAAACCTATGGCTACACCTTC.

This clone was detected a few times. The V gene is TRBV7-3, the J gene TRBJ2-3, with D hard to call. CDR3 length: 16 amino acids. V gave up 3 bases and J gave up 6 bases, with 19 bases separating them. CDR1 is SGHTA and CDR2 is FQGTGA in the germline V gene. CDR3 nucleotides: TGTGCCAGCAGCTTTCGCCCAGACATTCAAATGGATACGCAGTATTTT. Translated, it gives CASSFRPDIQMDTQYF. Full variable domain (remainder filled in from reference TRBV7-3 and TRBJ2-3): GAGVSQTPSNKVTEKGKYVELRCDPISGHTALYWYRQSLGQGPEFLIYFQGTGAADDSGLPNDRFFAVRPEGSVSTLKIQRTERGDSAVYLCASSFRPDIQMDTQYFGPGTRLTVL.

V is TRBV4-1 and J is TRBJ2-7; 7 nucleotides agree with TRBD1. The CDR3 spans 14 residues. With 4 bases clipped from V and 6 bases from J, the junction kept 9 bases outside the gene matches. Germline V gives CDR1 MGHRA, CDR2 YSYEKL. The CDR3 reads CASSPKGALTEQYF. The CDR3 coding sequence is TGCGCCAGCAGCCCAAAGGGGGCCCTCACCGAGCAGTACTTC.